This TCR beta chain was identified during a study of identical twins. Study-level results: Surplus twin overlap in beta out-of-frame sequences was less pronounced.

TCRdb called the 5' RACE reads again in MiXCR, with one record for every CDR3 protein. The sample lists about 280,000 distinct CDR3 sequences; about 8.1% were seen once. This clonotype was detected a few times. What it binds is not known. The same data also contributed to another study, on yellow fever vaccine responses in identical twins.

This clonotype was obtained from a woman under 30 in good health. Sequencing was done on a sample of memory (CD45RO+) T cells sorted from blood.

CDR3 protein: CSAGLAGRYEQYF. The CDR3 DNA follows: TGCAGTGCTGGCCTAGCGGGACGCTACGAGCAGTACTTC. The chain recombines TRBV20-1 with TRBJ2-7, with 9 bases that match TRBD2. Trimming cost V 5 bases and J 3 bases; bases outside gene matches: 5. The CDR3 is 13 residues long. Germline V lookup: CDR1 DFQATT, CDR2 SNEGSKA (reference sequence).